This is a list of T cell receptor beta chains from one sample in a study of blood T cell repertoires in COVID-19. Data came from immunoSEQ multiplex PCR; TCRdb stores just in-frame clones and leaves some out. Of a few hundred thousand clones listed, approximately 87% were seen once; the top ten hold approximately 1.9%. The source material was PBMCs or T cells enriched from blood (not recorded which). The receptors were gathered from a man aged 40-49 years in a cohort exposed to, infected with or recovered from COVID-19 (not recorded which). CDR3s leave out the opening cysteine and the closing phenylalanine or tryptophan. Size is omitted from some rows. Given values are once, few, many or a class for expanded clones.

V: TRBV13; size: .; J: TRBJ2-3; CDR3: ASSLAEGTSGSTDTQY
V: TRBV15; size: .; J: TRBJ2-3; CDR3: ATSQPRGLAGGTDTQY
V: TRBV2; size: .; J: TRBJ1-4; CDR3: ANGGDREKLF
V: TRBV18; size: .; J: TRBJ2-1; CDR3: ASSPFPSGRTYNEQF
V: TRBV5-4; size: .; J: TRBJ2-1; CDR3: ASASGYSGVSEQF
V: TRBV19; size: few; J: TRBJ1-5; CDR3: ASSAGAGQGLQPQH
V: TRBV6-6; size: .; J: TRBJ2-3; CDR3: ASSYPDGASTDTQY
V: TRBV3-1/TRBV3-2; size: .; J: TRBJ2-1; CDR3: ASSQDLARGWTSAYNEQF
V: TRBV7-2; size: few; J: TRBJ1-5; CDR3: ASSLVFGVNQPQH
V: TRBV19; size: .; J: TRBJ1-4; CDR3: ASSMPTGREKLF
V: TRBV19; size: .; J: TRBJ1-1; CDR3: ASRVTDSNTEAF
V: TRBV27; size: .; J: TRBJ2-1; CDR3: ASSFGREAYNEQF
V: TRBV3-1/TRBV3-2; size: .; J: TRBJ2-7; CDR3: ASSQEQGRASYEQY
V: TRBV7-2; size: .; J: TRBJ2-3; CDR3: ASRPPGLAPTDTQY
V: TRBV2; size: .; J: TRBJ1-2; CDR3: ASNGTGRGYT
V: TRBV3-1/TRBV3-2; size: .; J: TRBJ2-1; CDR3: ASSQGPGTRPHGEQF
V: TRBV11-3; size: .; J: TRBJ2-1; CDR3: ASSLGAGVHNEQF
V: TRBV11-2; size: .; J: TRBJ1-2; CDR3: ASRPQALLGYT